Sequencing of this T cell receptor (beta chain) was carried out in a study of technical replicates of blood from several donors. Repertoires were generated with immunoSEQ multiplex PCR, while TCRdb's copy carries only in-frame clones and drops some. The table records tens of thousands of clones, around 95% of them present only once. The junction had 11 bases not matched to a gene; V was cut back by 4 bases and J by 3 bases. This CDR3 contains 16 residues. Germline lookup yields CDR1 LGHNA and CDR2 YNFKEQ. The genes are TRBV4-2 and TRBJ1-2, with TRBD1 matching 7 bases. The sequence came from a human donor in good health. Material: T cells isolated from PBMCs. CDR3: CASSPVGDSQDYGYTF. As DNA, the CDR3 is TGTGCCAGCAGCCCTGTTGGGGACAGCCAAGACTATGGCTACACCTTC.